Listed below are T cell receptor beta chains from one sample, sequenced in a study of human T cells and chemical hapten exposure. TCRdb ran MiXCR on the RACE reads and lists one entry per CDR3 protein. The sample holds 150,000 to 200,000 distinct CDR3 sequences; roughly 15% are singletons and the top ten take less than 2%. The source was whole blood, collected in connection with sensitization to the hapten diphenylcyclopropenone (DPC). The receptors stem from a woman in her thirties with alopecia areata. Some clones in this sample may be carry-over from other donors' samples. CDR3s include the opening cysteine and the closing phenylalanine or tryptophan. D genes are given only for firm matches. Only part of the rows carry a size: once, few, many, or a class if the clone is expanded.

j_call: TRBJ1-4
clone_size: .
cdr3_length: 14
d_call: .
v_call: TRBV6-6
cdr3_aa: CASRPGTVGEKLFF
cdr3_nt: TGTGCCAGCCGTCCCGGGACTGTGGGGGAAAAACTGTTTTTT

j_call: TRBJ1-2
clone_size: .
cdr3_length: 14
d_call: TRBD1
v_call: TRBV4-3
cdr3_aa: CASSHLGQGYGYTF
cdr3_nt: TGCGCCAGCAGCCACTTGGGACAGGGCTATGGCTACACCTTC

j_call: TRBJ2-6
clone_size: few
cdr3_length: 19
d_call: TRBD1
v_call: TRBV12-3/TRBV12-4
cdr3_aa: CASSSATGMVGSGANVLTF
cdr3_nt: TGTGCCAGCAGTTCTGCGACAGGGATGGTCGGTTCTGGGGCCAACGTCCTGACTTTC

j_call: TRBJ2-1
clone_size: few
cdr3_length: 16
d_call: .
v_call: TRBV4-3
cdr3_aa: CASSQDRAGSNNEQFF
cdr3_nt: TGCGCCAGCAGCCAAGATAGGGCAGGGTCGAACAATGAGCAGTTCTTC

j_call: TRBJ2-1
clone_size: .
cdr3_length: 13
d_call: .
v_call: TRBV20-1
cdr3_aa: CSASWAGRNEQFF
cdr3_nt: TGCAGTGCTAGTTGGGCAGGGAGGAATGAGCAGTTCTTC

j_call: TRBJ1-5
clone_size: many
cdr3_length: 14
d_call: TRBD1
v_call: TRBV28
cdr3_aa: CASSKGDSPGTQHF
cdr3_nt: TGTGCCAGCTCGAAGGGGGACAGCCCTGGGACCCAGCATTTT

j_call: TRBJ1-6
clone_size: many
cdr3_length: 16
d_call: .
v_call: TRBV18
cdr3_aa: CASSPSMGVENSPLHF
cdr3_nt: TGTGCCAGCTCACCCTCGATGGGGGTAGAGAATTCACCCCTCCACTTT

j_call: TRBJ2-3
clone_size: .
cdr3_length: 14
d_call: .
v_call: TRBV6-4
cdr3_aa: CASRAAVAADTQYF
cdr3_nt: TGTGCCAGCAGGGCTGCCGTGGCAGCAGATACGCAGTATTTT

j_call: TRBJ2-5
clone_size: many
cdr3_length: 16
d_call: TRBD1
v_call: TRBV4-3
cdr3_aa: CASSQEGQGRGETQYF
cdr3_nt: TGCGCCAGCAGCCAAGAAGGACAGGGGAGAGGGGAGACCCAGTACTTC

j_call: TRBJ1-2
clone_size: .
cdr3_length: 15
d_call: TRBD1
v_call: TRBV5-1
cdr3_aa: CASSFRTGGANGYTF
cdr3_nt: TGCGCCAGCAGCTTCCGGACAGGGGGCGCGAATGGCTACACCTTC

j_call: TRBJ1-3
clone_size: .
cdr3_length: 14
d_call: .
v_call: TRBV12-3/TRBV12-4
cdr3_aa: CASSLGPPGNTIYF
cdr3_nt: TGTGCCAGCAGTTTAGGACCCCCTGGAAACACCATATATTTT

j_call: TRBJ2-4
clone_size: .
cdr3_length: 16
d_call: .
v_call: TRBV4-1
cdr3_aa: CASSQDRRSAKNIQYF
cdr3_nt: TGCGCCAGCAGCCAAGATCGCAGGTCAGCCAAAAACATTCAGTACTTC

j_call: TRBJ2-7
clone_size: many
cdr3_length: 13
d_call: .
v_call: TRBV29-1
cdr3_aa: CSVVRGASYEQYF
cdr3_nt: TGCAGCGTTGTTAGGGGGGCATCCTACGAGCAGTACTTC

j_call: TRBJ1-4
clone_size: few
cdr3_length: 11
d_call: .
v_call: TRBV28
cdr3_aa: CASSQREKLFF
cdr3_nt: TGTGCCAGCAGTCAGCGTGAAAAACTGTTTTTT

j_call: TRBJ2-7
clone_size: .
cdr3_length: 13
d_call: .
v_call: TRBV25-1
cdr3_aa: CASSEWETYEQYF
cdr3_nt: TGTGCCAGCAGTGAATGGGAGACCTACGAGCAGTACTTC

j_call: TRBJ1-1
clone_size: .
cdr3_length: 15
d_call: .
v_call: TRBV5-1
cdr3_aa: CASLLGPGPRPGAFF
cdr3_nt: TGCGCCAGCCTTCTCGGGCCGGGACCCCGGCCCGGAGCTTTCTTT

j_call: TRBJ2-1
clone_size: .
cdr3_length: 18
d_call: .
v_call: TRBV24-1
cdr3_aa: CATSDYGGGLSSYNEQFF
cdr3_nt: TGTGCCACCAGTGATTACGGTGGCGGGCTAAGCTCCTACAATGAGCAGTTCTTC

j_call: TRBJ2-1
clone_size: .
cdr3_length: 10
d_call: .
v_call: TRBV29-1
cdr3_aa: CSVDSNEQFF
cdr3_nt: TGCAGCGTTGATTCCAATGAGCAGTTCTTC

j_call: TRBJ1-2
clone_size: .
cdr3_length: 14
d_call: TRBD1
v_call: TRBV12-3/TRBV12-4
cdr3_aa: CASSLLAGGEGYTF
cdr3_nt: TGTGCCAGCAGTTTGTTAGCAGGGGGCGAAGGCTACACCTTC

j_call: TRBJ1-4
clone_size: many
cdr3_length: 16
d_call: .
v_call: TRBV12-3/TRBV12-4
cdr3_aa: CASSFAESGAGEKLFF
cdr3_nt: TGTGCCAGCAGTTTCGCCGAATCCGGGGCGGGGGAAAAACTGTTTTTT

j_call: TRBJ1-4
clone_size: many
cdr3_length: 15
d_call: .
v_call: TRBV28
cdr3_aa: CASSLDSATNEKLFF
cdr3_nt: TGTGCCAGCAGTTTAGACAGTGCAACTAATGAAAAACTGTTTTTT

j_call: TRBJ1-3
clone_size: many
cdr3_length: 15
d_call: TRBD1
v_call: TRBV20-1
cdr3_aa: CSAERDRDSGNTIYF
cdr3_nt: TGCAGTGCCGAAAGGGACAGGGATAGTGGAAACACCATATATTTT

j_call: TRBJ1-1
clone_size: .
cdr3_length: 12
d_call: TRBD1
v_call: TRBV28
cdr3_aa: CASSPDRGEAFF
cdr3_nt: TGTGCCAGCAGCCCCGACAGGGGTGAAGCTTTCTTT

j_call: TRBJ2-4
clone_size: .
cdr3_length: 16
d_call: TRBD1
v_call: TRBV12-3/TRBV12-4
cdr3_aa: CASSLGQGAFENIQYF
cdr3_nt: TGTGCCAGCAGTTTAGGGCAGGGGGCGTTCGAAAACATTCAGTACTTC